A single sample gave rise to the 22 T cell receptor beta chains below, sequenced in a study of cytomegalovirus exposure and HLA in healthy donors. Primers included in the PCR were 60 Vbeta and 13 Jbeta primers. Clones were sequenced by immunoSEQ multiplex PCR, and TCRdb holds only the in-frame ones, with some missing. The table lists 100,000 or so clones, 76% of them singletons. The sequencing input was PBMCs. The receptors stem from a middle-aged man in good health and CMV-seropositive.

The chain joins TRBV4-1 to TRBJ1-5; D gene uncertain. The V end lost 3 bases, the J end lost 4 bases, and 7 bases lay between the germline ends. The CDR3 runs to 13 residues. Germline values: CDR1 MGHRA, CDR2 YSYEKL. The DNA for the CDR3 is TGCGCCAGCAGCCAGGACTGGAATCAGCCCCAGCATTTT. It encodes CASSQDWNQPQHF.

In its sample, this clone was seen a few times. The gene calls are TRBV5-4 and TRBJ2-1, with D perhaps TRBD2 (5 bases). Germline CDR1 is SGHNT and CDR2 is YYREEE (reference sequence). V was trimmed by 4 bases and J by 15 bases, leaving 17 bases between them. CDR3 length: 12 residues. CDR3 protein: CASSPDSTTWFF. As DNA, the CDR3 is TGTGCCAGCAGCCCGGACTCTACGACCTGGTTCTTC.

A remark on this clone: An end of the junction does not agree with germline; a read error may underlie this. This sequence joins TRBV18 and TRBJ2-4; 9 nucleotides agree with TRBD2. This CDR3 has 16 amino acids. Germline CDR1 and CDR2: KGHSH and LQKENI. The CDR3, as DNA: TGTGCCAGCTCCCCCTCCTGGTCCCTAGCGGGAAACAGTCAGTACTTC. Its translation: CASSPSWSLAGNSQYF.

The chain couples TRBV5-4 to TRBJ2-3; weak D call: TRBD2 (6 bases). Trimming left V 0 bases short and J 0 bases short, with 8 bases between. Germline V gene sequence: CDR1 SGHNT, CDR2 YYREEE (reference sequence). This CDR3 contains 15 residues. CDR3 region: CASSLAGTSTDTQYF. Here the CDR3 DNA reads TGTGCCAGCAGCTTGGCCGGGACTAGCACAGATACGCAGTATTTT. The whole variable domain, remainder taken from reference TRBV5-4 and TRBJ2-3, is ETGVTQSPTHLIKTRGQQVTLRCSSQSGHNTVSWYQQALGQGPQFIFQYYREEENGRGNFPPRFSGLQFPNYSSELNVNALELDDSALYLCASSLAGTSTDTQYFGPGTRLTVL.

The rearrangement links TRBV5-4 to TRBJ2-5, with D perhaps TRBD1 (7 bases). Germline V CDR1 and CDR2: SGHNT, YYREEE (reference sequence). Trimming pared 3 bases from V and 4 bases from J, leaving 22 bases between. This CDR3 is 17 amino acids long. DNA of the CDR3: TGTGCCAGCAGCTCCCTGGAGGGACAGACGAGAAGAGAGACCCAGTACTTC. Its translation: CASSSLEGQTRRETQYF.

The chain recombines TRBV4-3 with TRBJ1-2; 8 nucleotides match TRBD1. This CDR3 is built from 14 residues. Germline V CDR1 and CDR2: LGHNA, YSLEER. V dropped 4 bases and J dropped 4; count of bases not matched to a gene: 5. CDR3 amino acids: CASSPDRATYGYTF. CDR3 coding DNA: TGCGCCAGCAGCCCGGACAGGGCGACCTATGGCTACACCTTC.

Only one count was recorded for this clone. This sequence joins TRBV4-1 and TRBJ2-1; D gene ambiguous. The CDR3 is 15 residues long. The germline gives CDR1 MGHRA, CDR2 YSYEKL. Trimming pared 1 base from V and 5 bases from J, leaving 12 bases between. DNA for the CDR3: TGCGCCAGCAGCCAAGGTCCTAATCCGAACAATGAGCAGTTCTTC. It is translated as CASSQGPNPNNEQFF.

The chain links TRBV5-6 to TRBJ1-5, with 10 nucleotides matching TRBD1. The V gene's germline CDR1 is SGHDT and CDR2 YYEEEE. The CDR3 has 18 residues. V shed 5 bases, J shed 0 bases, and the junction held 11 bases outside the gene matches. CDR3 sequence: CASSFRDRGLDSNQPQHF. DNA for the CDR3: TGTGCCAGCAGTTTCCGGGACAGGGGACTAGATAGCAATCAGCCCCAGCATTTT.

This chain links TRBV7-2 with TRBJ1-5; D unresolved. Trimming stripped 3 bases from V and 6 bases from J, with 6 bases between. The CDR3 length is 12 residues. Germline CDR1 is SGHTA and CDR2 is FQGNSA. The CDR3, as DNA: TGTGCCAGCAGCTTTCTCGGTCAGCCCCAGCATTTT. The encoded protein is CASSFLGQPQHF.

This chain connects TRBV28 to TRBJ2-7, with D perhaps TRBD1 (6 bases). The germline gives CDR1 MDHEN, CDR2 SYDVKM. Trimming removed 5 bases at V and 12 bases at J, with 23 bases between. The CDR3 covers 14 residues. Written as DNA, the CDR3 is TGTGCCAGCAGTCGTTTAGGGGCAGGGGCCTCCTGGTACTTC. The encoded protein is CASSRLGAGASWYF.

The chain carries TRBV27 and TRBJ1-4; 7 bases fit TRBD1. CDR1 and CDR2 from the germline V gene are MNHEY and SMNVEV (reference sequence). V dropped 0 bases and J dropped 3; count of bases not matched to a gene: 10. The CDR3 runs to 18 residues. The CDR3: CASSLSSGRGAPNEKLFF. The CDR3 DNA sequence: TGTGCCAGCAGTTTATCCTCAGGCAGGGGGGCGCCTAATGAAAAACTGTTTTTT.

CDR3 residues: CASSLSPSGGETQYF. DNA of the CDR3: TGTGCCAGCAGCTTGTCTCCTAGCGGGGGTGAGACCCAGTACTTC. The chain carries TRBV5-6 and TRBJ2-5; TRBD2 matches at 10 bases. Germline V gene lookup returns CDR1 SGHDT and CDR2 YYEEEE. Trimming cost V 1 base and J 5 bases; bases outside gene matches: 5. The CDR3 is made up of 15 amino acids.

In nucleotides, the CDR3 is TGTGCCAGTCGCCCGGGGAGAACCAATCAGCCCCAGCATTTT. Amino acids: CASRPGRTNQPQHF. The chain uses TRBV19 and TRBJ1-5; the D is unclear. This CDR3 is built from 14 residues. V was shortened by 8 bases and J by 3 bases, with 14 bases between the two germline ends. Germline V gives CDR1 LNHDA, CDR2 SQIVND (reference sequence).

The table lists this clone with a few counts. Here the CDR3 DNA reads TGTGCCAGCAGCTTGAATGCCGGACAGGTACACAATGAGCAGTTCTTC. Protein: CASSLNAGQVHNEQFF. V gene TRBV5-5 combines with J gene TRBJ2-1, with 7 bases fitting TRBD1. The V gene end was trimmed by 1 base and the J gene end by 5 bases; junction bases not matched to a gene: 9. Germline V gives CDR1 SGHKS, CDR2 YYEKEE (reference sequence). There are 16 residues in the CDR3.

This clone was picked up a small number of times. The chain recombines TRBV28 with TRBJ2-2; 7 bases are a match to TRBD1. The CDR3 is made up of 14 amino acids. Germline V gene data show CDR1 as MDHEN and CDR2 as SYDVKM. The trim removed 4 bases at V and 4 bases at J, leaving 3 bases unmatched. This CDR3 is CASSSTGVTGELFF. The DNA for the CDR3 is TGTGCCAGCAGTTCCACAGGGGTCACCGGGGAGCTGTTTTTT.

J is TRBJ2-3 and V is TRBV6-6; D gene ambiguous. The CDR3 is made up of 14 amino acids. The germline V and J ends were trimmed by 6 bases and 2 bases, with 12 bases remaining between them. CDR1 and CDR2 (germline): MNHNY, SVGAGI (reference sequence). This CDR3 is CASRGYRYTDTQYF. DNA for the CDR3: TGTGCCAGCAGAGGATACAGATACACAGATACGCAGTATTTT.

V and J are TRBV27 and TRBJ1-2, with D perhaps matching TRBD1 (5 bases). Germline V CDR1 and CDR2: MNHEY, SMNVEV (reference sequence). The CDR3 totals 14 residues. V lost 7 bases and J lost 0, with 12 bases in between. The CDR3 loop reads CASKVDRSNYGYTF. The CDR3 DNA is TGTGCCAGCAAGGTCGACAGATCTAACTATGGCTACACCTTC.

This chain joins TRBV6-5 and TRBJ1-5, with TRBD1 matching 9 bases. CDR1 is MNHEY and CDR2 is SVGAGI in the germline V gene. This CDR3 is 13 amino acids long. V shed 5 bases, J shed 9 bases, and the junction held 5 bases outside the gene matches. CDR3 sequence (DNA): TGTGCCAGCAGTCCTACAGGGGGCTCGCCCCAGCATTTT. Amino acid sequence: CASSPTGGSPQHF.

The chain combines TRBV18 with TRBJ2-7; 12 bases map to TRBD1. From germline, CDR1 is KGHSH and CDR2 LQKENI. V was pared by 3 bases and J by 6 bases, with 6 bases of the junction left unmatched. CDR3 length: 15 residues. CDR3 coding DNA: TGTGCCAGCTCACCGTTGGGACAGGGGGCGGGCGAGCAGTACTTC. Its translation: CASSPLGQGAGEQYF.

This chain connects TRBV27 to TRBJ2-7, with 7 bases that match TRBD1. The junction had 13 bases not matched to a gene; V was cut back by 2 bases and J by 0 bases. The V gene's germline CDR1 is MNHEY and CDR2 SMNVEV (reference sequence). The CDR3 sequence is 18 residues long. The CDR3 DNA is TGTGCCAGCAGTTTACACAGGGGTCTAGTACTGAGCTCCTACGAGCAGTACTTC. Translating gives CASSLHRGLVLSSYEQYF.

Points on this clone: With a much larger clone just one base away, this may be a read error. This sequence joins TRBV28 and TRBJ2-2; D gene uncertain. The CDR3 sequence is 12 residues long. Trimming shortened V by 5 bases and J by 1 base, and 2 bases separated the two germline ends. Germline V CDR1 and CDR2: MDHEN, SYDVKM. CDR3 loop: CASSRNTGELFF. DNA of the CDR3: TGTGCCAGCAGTCGGAACACCGGGGAGCTGTTTTTT.

CDR3 sequence: CASSPGTSGRGGPSYEQYF. For the CDR3, the DNA is TGTGCCAGCAGCCCAGGGACTAGCGGGAGGGGAGGGCCCTCTTACGAGCAGTACTTC. J is TRBJ2-7 and V is TRBV7-2, with TRBD2 identical over 16 bases. The germline V gene has CDR1 SGHTA and CDR2 FQGNSA. The CDR3 totals 19 residues. The V gene end was trimmed by 5 bases and the J gene end by 4 bases; junction bases not matched to a gene: 14.